This T cell receptor (beta chain) is drawn from a study of T cells after yellow fever vaccination. Study in general: Low-cell-number fractions were prepared with SMART-Seq v4 Ultra Low Input.

CDR3 length: 14 residues. Per the germline V gene, CDR1 is ENHRY and CDR2 is SYGVKD. Trimming cost V 0 bases and J 2 bases; bases outside gene matches: 1. One entry per CDR3 protein results from TCRdb running MiXCR on the 5' RACE reads. The table has 350,000 to 450,000 distinct CDR3 sequences, roughly 6.2% seen once; the top ten hold over 14%. This receptor was identified in a man aged 25-45 years who received the YFV17D yellow fever vaccine. This specimen consisted of PBMCs, obtained 5 days after the yellow fever booster vaccination. The chain carries TRBV10-3 and TRBJ2-7; 7 positions match TRBD1. The CDR3 spells CAISESGTAYEQYF. The CDR3 DNA sequence: TGTGCCATCAGTGAGTCGGGGACAGCCTACGAGCAGTACTTC.